This entry lists 32 T cell receptor beta chains sequenced from one sample in a study of cytomegalovirus exposure and HLA in healthy donors. The study ran its PCR with 60 Vbeta and 13 Jbeta primers. The method was immunoSEQ multiplex PCR; TCRdb's version includes in-frame clones alone and lacks a portion of them. The sample consists of 130,000 to 150,000 clones, 74% of them appearing once. The sequenced sample consisted of PBMCs. These receptors all come from a man between 18 and 35 years old in good health and CMV-seropositive.

This clone was observed a handful of times. The gene calls are TRBV19 and TRBJ2-4, with 8 nucleotides matching TRBD2. CDR1 is LNHDA and CDR2 is SQIVND in the germline V gene (reference sequence). This CDR3 has 16 residues. V gave up 3 bases and J gave up 0 bases; unmatched junction bases: 4. The CDR3 reads CASSMTSDLAKNIQYF. Written as DNA, the CDR3 is TGTGCCAGTAGTATGACTAGCGACCTAGCCAAAAACATTCAGTACTTC.

The chain links TRBV9 to TRBJ2-2, with 9 bases fitting TRBD1. V was pared by 0 bases and J by 6 bases, with 6 bases of the junction left unmatched. Germline CDR1 SGDLS, CDR2 YYNGEE. This CDR3 spans 16 amino acids. The CDR3 loop is CASSVDGQGKAGELFF. CDR3 nucleotide sequence: TGTGCCAGCAGCGTAGATGGACAGGGGAAGGCCGGGGAGCTGTTTTTT.

The chain employs TRBV7-3 and TRBJ2-5, with D maybe TRBD1 (6 bases). Trimming pared 2 bases from V and 0 bases from J, leaving 13 bases between. The germline V gene has CDR1 SGHTA and CDR2 FQGTGA. The CDR3 runs to 16 residues. This CDR3 reads CASSLGGQVNQETQYF. The CDR3 bases are TGTGCCAGCAGCTTAGGGGGCCAGGTCAACCAAGAGACCCAGTACTTC.

The rearrangement uses TRBV4-2 and TRBJ1-1, with unresolved D. Trimming took off 4 bases at V and 4 bases at J, with 19 bases between the two ends. The CDR3 has 16 amino acids. CDR1 and CDR2 from the germline V gene are LGHNA and YNFKEQ. CDR3: CASSLLPPGLGTEAFF. In DNA form, the CDR3 reads TGTGCCAGCAGCCTTCTCCCTCCAGGACTGGGCACTGAAGCTTTCTTT.

This clone was counted a few times. V is TRBV11-2 and J is TRBJ1-2, with TRBD1 matching 8 bases. This CDR3 region has 16 residues. CDR1 and CDR2 from the germline V gene are SGHAT and FQNNGV. V was clipped by 0 bases and J by 4 bases; unmatched bases: 7. The DNA for the CDR3 is TGTGCCAGCAGCTTAGATTCAGGCAGGGGGCCCTATGGCTACACCTTC. Its translation is CASSLDSGRGPYGYTF.

The genes are TRBV2 and TRBJ2-2; no firm D call. The germline V gene encodes CDR1 SNHLY and CDR2 FYNNEI. Trimming pared 7 bases from V and 5 bases from J, leaving 8 bases between. The CDR3 sequence is 12 residues long. CDR3 sequence: CASTKETGELFF. CDR3 sequence (DNA): TGTGCCAGCACTAAGGAGACCGGGGAGCTGTTTTTT.

This chain connects TRBV28 to TRBJ2-7; D is perhaps TRBD2 (5 bases). The length of the CDR3 is 12 residues. The V gene's germline CDR1 is MDHEN and CDR2 SYDVKM. V was cut by 5 bases and J by 4 bases, with 9 bases left in between. CDR3 loop: CASSDGVYEQYF. CDR3 nucleotides: TGTGCCAGCAGTGACGGGGTTTACGAGCAGTACTTC.

The J gene is TRBJ1-2, the V gene TRBV19; 9 bases match TRBD1. The CDR3 spans 15 residues. The V segment lost 5 bases and the J segment 2 bases; nucleotides outside the gene matches: 6. Per germline, CDR1 LNHDA and CDR2 SQIVND (reference sequence). CDR3 nucleotides: TGTGCCAGTAGTCCACGTGACAGGGGGAACTATGGCTACACCTTC. This codes for CASSPRDRGNYGYTF.

The J gene is TRBJ2-5, the V gene TRBV15; D unclear. V was trimmed by 6 bases and J by 5 bases, leaving 13 bases between them. CDR1 and CDR2 (germline): LNHNV, YYDKDF (reference sequence). The CDR3 is 13 residues long. The CDR3 DNA is TGTGCCACCAGTGTAAAGCTAGGCGAGACCCAGTACTTC. The encoded protein is CATSVKLGETQYF. Supplemented by reference TRBV15 and TRBJ2-5, the full variable domain reads DAMVIQNPRYQVTQFGKPVTLSCSQTLNHNVMYWYQQKSSQAPKLLFHYYDKDFNNEADTPDNFQSRRPNTSFCFLDIRSPGLGDTAMYLCATSVKLGETQYFGPGTRLLVL.

The J gene is TRBJ2-7, the V gene TRBV5-1; possibly TRBD1 for D (6 bases). The CDR3 runs to 13 residues. Germline CDR1 reads SGHRS; CDR2 reads YFSETQ. The V and J ends lost 6 bases and 1 base respectively, with 11 bases between them. The chain's CDR3 is CASTETGSYEQYF. The CDR3 nucleotides read TGCGCCAGCACGGAGACAGGTTCCTACGAGCAGTACTTC.

This rearrangement joins TRBV28 to TRBJ1-4; D may be TRBD1 (5 bases). Germline-derived CDR1 and CDR2 are MDHEN and SYDVKM. V was trimmed by 7 bases and J by 4 bases, leaving 16 bases between them. The CDR3 consists of 15 residues. CDR3 in amino acids: CASKSSGPLNEKLFF. The CDR3 nucleotides read TGTGCCAGCAAGTCGTCAGGGCCTCTTAATGAAAAACTGTTTTTT.

In DNA form, the CDR3 reads TGTGCCAGCAGCCAGGGGGTCGGCTACACCTTC. Translating it yields CASSQGVGYTF. The rearrangement uses TRBV6-5 and TRBJ1-2; 7 positions match TRBD1. After removal of 6 bases from V and 8 bases from J, the junction contained 3 bases not matched to a gene. Germline loops: CDR1 MNHEY, CDR2 SVGAGI. This CDR3 comprises 11 residues.

V gene TRBV27 combines with J gene TRBJ2-1, with a possible D match to TRBD2 (5 bases). Between the trimmed V and J ends, which lost 6 bases and 8 bases, there was a span of 20 bases. The V gene's germline CDR1 is MNHEY and CDR2 SMNVEV (reference sequence). The CDR3 is made up of 15 amino acids. As DNA, the CDR3 is TGTGCCAGCAGCCTTGGGAGCGGACCTTCCCATGAGCAGTTCTTC. Protein sequence: CASSLGSGPSHEQFF.

This clone came up once. The CDR3 region is CASSPKLAGFNEQYF. CDR3 coding DNA: TGTGCCAGCAGCCCTAAGCTAGCGGGGTTCAACGAGCAGTACTTC. This sequence joins TRBV5-4 and TRBJ2-7, with 9 bases fitting TRBD2. The V gene's germline CDR1 is SGHNT and CDR2 YYREEE (reference sequence). The trim removed 4 bases at V and 5 bases at J, leaving 10 bases unmatched. The CDR3 has 15 amino acids.

The CDR3 here is CSVLGWGTPPYEQYF. In DNA, the CDR3 is TGCAGCGTTTTAGGATGGGGGACACCGCCCTACGAGCAGTACTTC. The chain couples TRBV29-1 to TRBJ2-7; TRBD1 might be the D (6 bases). This CDR3 has 15 amino acids. V was pared by 5 bases and J by 2 bases, with 19 bases between. CDR1 is SQVTM and CDR2 is ANQGSEA in the germline V gene.

This clone showed up just once. This chain joins TRBV6-1 and TRBJ1-3; 9 bases are shared with TRBD1. The germline CDR1 and CDR2 sequences are MNHNS and SASEGT. The CDR3 has 18 amino acids. The ends lost 4 bases at V and 0 bases at J; junction bases unmatched: 10. The CDR3: CASSVRRTGANSGNTIYF. CDR3 in DNA: TGTGCCAGCAGTGTCCGCCGGACAGGGGCAAACTCTGGAAACACCATATATTTT.

The chain recombines TRBV6-1 with TRBJ2-5, with 8 nucleotides matching TRBD1. CDR1 and CDR2 (germline): MNHNS, SASEGT. The CDR3 is 16 amino acids. J was trimmed by 4 bases and V by 2 bases; bases with no gene match: 9. This CDR3 is CASSEIWAGGRETQYF. CDR3 coding DNA: TGTGCCAGCAGTGAAATTTGGGCAGGGGGCCGAGAGACCCAGTACTTC.

CDR3 in DNA: TGTGCCACCTCACCCGGGGACAGGGGGCACTATGGCTACACCTTC. Its protein is CATSPGDRGHYGYTF. The chain couples TRBV19 to TRBJ1-2, with 12 bases aligning to TRBD1. This CDR3 is 15 amino acids long. Germline V gene lookup returns CDR1 LNHDA and CDR2 SQIVND (reference sequence). Trimming at V came to 10 bases and at J to 3 bases, leaving 9 bases not matched to a gene.

The V gene is TRBV5-6, the J gene TRBJ1-4, with TRBD1 matching 9 bases. J gave up 5 bases and V 5 bases, and 10 bases lay outside the gene matches. CDR1 SGHDT and CDR2 YYEEEE come from the germline V gene. The CDR3 contains 16 residues. CDR3 residues: CASRKQGAGLNEKLFF. The CDR3, as DNA: TGTGCCAGCAGAAAACAGGGGGCGGGCCTAAATGAAAAACTGTTTTTT.

V is TRBV7-8 and J is TRBJ1-5; D perhaps matches TRBD1 (5 bases). Trimming left V 1 base short and J 2 bases short, with 15 bases between. The CDR3 is 17 amino acids. From germline, CDR1 is SGHVS and CDR2 FQNEAQ. CDR3 nucleotides: TGTGCCAGCAGCTTAGATGGACACTCTGGGCGCAATCAGCCCCAGCATTTT. It is translated as CASSLDGHSGRNQPQHF.

There are a few counts of this clone. This sequence joins TRBV28 and TRBJ2-7; D unresolved. Germline loops: CDR1 MDHEN, CDR2 SYDVKM. The CDR3 length is 15 residues. Trimming removed 5 bases at V and 1 base at J, with 15 bases between. CDR3 residues: CASSLIFGPSYEQYF. CDR3 sequence (DNA): TGTGCCAGCAGTCTCATTTTTGGGCCTTCCTACGAGCAGTACTTC.

The chain joins TRBV27 to TRBJ2-1, with D perhaps matching TRBD1 (5 bases). Germline V gene data show CDR1 as MNHEY and CDR2 as SMNVEV (reference sequence). Trimming removed 4 bases at V and 9 bases at J, with 13 bases between. This CDR3 contains 13 residues. The CDR3, as DNA: TGTGCCAGCAGTTCACAAGCAAGGGGTGAGCAGTTCTTC. Translating gives CASSSQARGEQFF.

Written as DNA, the CDR3 is TGTGCCAGCAGTCTCGGACAGGGGTATCAGCCCCAGCATTTT. This sequence encodes CASSLGQGYQPQHF. This chain links TRBV28 with TRBJ1-5; TRBD1 matches 9 bases. The V gene's germline CDR1 is MDHEN and CDR2 SYDVKM. V lost 5 bases to trimming and J lost 5 bases; unmatched junction nucleotides: 4. CDR3 length equals 14 residues.

For this clone: Without the conserved terminal phenylalanine or tryptophan, this CDR3 likely stems from a read error. The chain combines TRBV7-9 with TRBJ1-1; D unclear. Germline V lookup: CDR1 SEHNR, CDR2 FQNEAQ (reference sequence). Trimming stripped 4 bases from V and 7 bases from J, with 4 bases between. The CDR3 loop spans 10 amino acids. The DNA of the CDR3 is TGTGCCAGCAGCTCCATTGAAGCTTTCGTT. Its protein product is CASSSIEAFV.

The chain combines TRBV28 with TRBJ2-5, with 16 nucleotides matching TRBD2. The CDR3 covers 18 residues. V was pared by 6 bases and J by 5 bases, with 12 bases of the junction left unmatched. CDR1 and CDR2 from the germline V gene are MDHEN and SYDVKM. CDR3 sequence (DNA): TGTGCCAGCAGGGGACTAGCGGGAGGGTCTCCGGGGAGGGAGACCCAGTACTTC. Amino acid sequence: CASRGLAGGSPGRETQYF.

The J gene is TRBJ2-7, the V gene TRBV19; 11 bases fit TRBD2. This CDR3 contains 15 residues. V dropped 4 bases and J dropped 2; count of bases not matched to a gene: 4. CDR1 and CDR2 (germline): LNHDA, SQIVND (reference sequence). The CDR3 loop reads CASSRGLADAYEQYF. The DNA for the CDR3 is TGTGCCAGTAGTAGGGGACTAGCGGACGCCTACGAGCAGTACTTC. Drawing the rest from reference TRBV19 and TRBJ2-7, the complete variable domain is DGGITQSPKYLFRKEGQNVTLSCEQNLNHDAMYWYRQDPGQGLRLIYYSQIVNDFQKGDIAEGYSVSREKKESFPLTVTSAQKNPTAFYLCASSRGLADAYEQYFGPGTRLTVT.

The chain combines TRBV2 with TRBJ2-7, with 11 bases fitting TRBD2. CDR3 size: 15 residues. CDR1 and CDR2 from the germline V gene are SNHLY and FYNNEI. Trimming cost V 8 bases and J 1 base; bases outside gene matches: 7. The CDR3 DNA reads as TGTGCCAGCGGGGCCGGGACTAGCGGATCCTACGAGCAGTACTTC. It encodes CASGAGTSGSYEQYF.

The V and J genes are TRBV5-5 and TRBJ1-5, with D possibly TRBD1 on 5 matching bases. Germline assignment: CDR1 SGHKS and CDR2 YYEKEE (reference sequence). The length of the CDR3 is 14 residues. V was clipped by 0 bases and J by 12 bases, with 16 bases between them. The CDR3 coding sequence is TGTGCCAGCAGCTTGGCCCGGCAGGGTGGAGACCAGCATTTT. Encoded protein: CASSLARQGGDQHF.

This sequence joins TRBV7-8 and TRBJ2-1, with TRBD2 matching 7 bases. The CDR3 is 16 residues long. Germline loops: CDR1 SGHVS, CDR2 FQNEAQ. J was trimmed by 4 bases and V by 2 bases; bases with no gene match: 8. The CDR3 is CASSLIGEGRYNEQFF. The CDR3 nucleotides read TGTGCCAGCAGCTTAATCGGGGAGGGCCGATACAATGAGCAGTTCTTC. Variable domain in full (rest from reference TRBV7-8 and TRBJ2-1): GAGVSQSPRYKVAKRGQDVALRCDPISGHVSLFWYQQALGQGPEFLTYFQNEAQLDKSGLPSDRFFAERPEGSVSTLKIQRTQQEDSAVYLCASSLIGEGRYNEQFFGPGTRLTVL.

This clone has a single count. The chain has TRBV28 and TRBJ1-2; 8 nucleotides agree with TRBD1. The CDR3 length is 15 residues. In germline, CDR1 is MDHEN, CDR2 SYDVKM. J was trimmed by 0 bases and V by 5 bases; bases with no gene match: 5. CDR3 sequence (DNA): TGTGCCAGCAGTACTCCGGGACAGGCTAACTATGGCTACACCTTC. This codes for CASSTPGQANYGYTF.

The chain recombines TRBV7-9 with TRBJ2-1; TRBD2 agrees at 11 bases. CDR3 length equals 15 residues. V lost 3 bases, J lost 2 bases, and 0 bases stayed unmatched. The germline V gene encodes CDR1 SEHNR and CDR2 FQNEAQ (reference sequence). The CDR3 region has the DNA TGTGCCAGCAGCTTTAGCGGGGGGGCCTACAATGAGCAGTTCTTC. Translating gives CASSFSGGAYNEQFF.

The chain joins TRBV5-1 to TRBJ1-2, with 8 bases lining up with TRBD1. The CDR3 covers 16 residues. Germline assignment: CDR1 SGHRS and CDR2 YFSETQ. Trimming took 4 bases from V and 4 from J; bases not matched to a gene: 12. This CDR3 reads CASSPTPGTGGYGYTF. The CDR3 bases are TGCGCCAGCAGCCCAACCCCTGGGACAGGAGGCTATGGCTACACCTTC.